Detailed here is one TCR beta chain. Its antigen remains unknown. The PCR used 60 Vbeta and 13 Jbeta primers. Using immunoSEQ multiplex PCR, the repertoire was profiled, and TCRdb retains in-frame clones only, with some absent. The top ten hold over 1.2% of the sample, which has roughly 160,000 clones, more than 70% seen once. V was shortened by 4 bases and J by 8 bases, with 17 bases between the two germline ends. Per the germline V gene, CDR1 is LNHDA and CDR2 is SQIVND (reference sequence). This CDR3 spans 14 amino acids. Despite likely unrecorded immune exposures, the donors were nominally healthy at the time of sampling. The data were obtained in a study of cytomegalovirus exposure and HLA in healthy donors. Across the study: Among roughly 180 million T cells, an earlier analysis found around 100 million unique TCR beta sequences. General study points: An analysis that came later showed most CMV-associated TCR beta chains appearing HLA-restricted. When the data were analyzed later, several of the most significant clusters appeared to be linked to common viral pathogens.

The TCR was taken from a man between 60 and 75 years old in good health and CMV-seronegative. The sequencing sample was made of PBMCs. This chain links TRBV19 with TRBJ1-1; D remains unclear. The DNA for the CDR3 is TGTGCCAGTAGTAGTATGGGGAGGACGGCGGAAGCTTTCTTT. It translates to CASSSMGRTAEAFF. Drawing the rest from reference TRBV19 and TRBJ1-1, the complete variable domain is DGGITQSPKYLFRKEGQNVTLSCEQNLNHDAMYWYRQDPGQGLRLIYYSQIVNDFQKGDIAEGYSVSREKKESFPLTVTSAQKNPTAFYLCASSSMGRTAEAFFGQGTRLTVV.